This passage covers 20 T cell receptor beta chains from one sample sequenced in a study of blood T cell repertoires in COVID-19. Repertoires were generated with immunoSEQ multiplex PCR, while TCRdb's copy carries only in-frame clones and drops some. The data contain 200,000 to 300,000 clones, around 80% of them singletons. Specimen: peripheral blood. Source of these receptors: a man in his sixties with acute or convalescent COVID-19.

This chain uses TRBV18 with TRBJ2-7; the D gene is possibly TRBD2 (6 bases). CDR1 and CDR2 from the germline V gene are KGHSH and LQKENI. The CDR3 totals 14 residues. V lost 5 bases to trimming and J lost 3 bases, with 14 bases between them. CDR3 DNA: TGTGCCAGCTCAGGCGGGACCCCGTTCTACGAGCAGTACTTC. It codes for CASSGGTPFYEQYF.

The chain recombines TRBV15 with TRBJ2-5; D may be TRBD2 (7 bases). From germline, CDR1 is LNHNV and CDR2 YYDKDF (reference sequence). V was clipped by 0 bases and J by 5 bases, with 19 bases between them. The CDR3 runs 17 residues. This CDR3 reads CATSRDQERRGLETQYF. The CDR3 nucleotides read TGTGCCACCAGCAGAGATCAAGAAAGGCGGGGGCTGGAGACCCAGTACTTC.

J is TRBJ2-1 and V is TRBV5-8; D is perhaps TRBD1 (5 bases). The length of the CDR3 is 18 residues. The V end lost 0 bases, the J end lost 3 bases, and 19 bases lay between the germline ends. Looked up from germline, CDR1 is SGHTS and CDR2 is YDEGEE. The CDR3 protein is CASSLAAVAGSYYNEQFF. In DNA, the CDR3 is TGTGCCAGCAGCTTGGCCGCCGTCGCAGGGTCCTACTACAATGAGCAGTTCTTC.

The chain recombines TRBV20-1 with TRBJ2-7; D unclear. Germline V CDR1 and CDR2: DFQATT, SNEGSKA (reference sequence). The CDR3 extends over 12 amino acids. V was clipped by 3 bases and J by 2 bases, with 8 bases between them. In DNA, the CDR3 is TGCAGTGCTAGTGGCGGTACCTACGAGCAGTACTTC. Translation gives CSASGGTYEQYF.

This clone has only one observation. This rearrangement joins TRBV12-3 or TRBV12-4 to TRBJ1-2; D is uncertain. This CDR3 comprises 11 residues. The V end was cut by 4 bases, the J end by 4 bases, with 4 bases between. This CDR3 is CASSYGYGYTF. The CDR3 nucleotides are TGTGCCAGCAGTTACGGCTATGGCTACACCTTC.

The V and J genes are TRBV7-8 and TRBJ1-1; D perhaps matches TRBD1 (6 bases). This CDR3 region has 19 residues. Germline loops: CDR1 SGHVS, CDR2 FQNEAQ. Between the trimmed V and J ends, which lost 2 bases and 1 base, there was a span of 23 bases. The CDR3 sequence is CASSLRSPGTTLSNTEAFF. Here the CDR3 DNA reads TGTGCCAGCAGCTTAAGGTCCCCGGGGACAACCCTTTCGAACACTGAAGCTTTCTTT.

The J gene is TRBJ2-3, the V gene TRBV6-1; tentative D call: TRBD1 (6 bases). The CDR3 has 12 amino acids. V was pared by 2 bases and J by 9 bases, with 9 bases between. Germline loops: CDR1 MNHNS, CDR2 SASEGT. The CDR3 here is CASSELGGTQYF. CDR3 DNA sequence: TGTGCCAGCAGTGAACTAGGGGGAACGCAGTATTTT.

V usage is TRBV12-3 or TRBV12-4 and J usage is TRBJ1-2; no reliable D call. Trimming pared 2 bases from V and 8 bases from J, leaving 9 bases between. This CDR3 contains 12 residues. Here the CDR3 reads CASSLSQRGYTF. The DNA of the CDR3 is TGTGCCAGCAGTTTAAGTCAGAGGGGCTACACCTTC.

The CDR3 DNA is TGTGCCAGTAGTCCACAGGGGAGAGGGTACTATGGCTACACCTTC. Residues: CASSPQGRGYYGYTF. The chain carries TRBV19 and TRBJ1-2; 7 nucleotides match TRBD1. The CDR3 has 15 amino acids. Losses at the gene ends were 5 bases for V and 3 bases for J; bases not matched to a gene: 9. Germline-derived CDR1 and CDR2 are LNHDA and SQIVND (reference sequence).

The CDR3 nucleotides are TGTGCCCGCTGTGGGGGGCGGGAGGGCCGATACGAGCAGTACTTC. Translated, it gives CARCGGREGRYEQYF. V usage is TRBV25-1 and J usage is TRBJ2-7; TRBD2 aligns across 9 bases. The ends lost 11 bases at V and 4 bases at J; junction bases unmatched: 15. CDR1 MGHDK and CDR2 SYGVNS come from the germline V gene. The CDR3 has 15 amino acids.

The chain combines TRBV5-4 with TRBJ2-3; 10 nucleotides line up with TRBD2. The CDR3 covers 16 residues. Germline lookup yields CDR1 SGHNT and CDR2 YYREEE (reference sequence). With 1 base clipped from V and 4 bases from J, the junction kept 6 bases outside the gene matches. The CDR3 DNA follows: TGTGCCAGCAGCTTGAGGAGCGGGAGGGAGGCAGATACGCAGTATTTT. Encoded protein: CASSLRSGREADTQYF. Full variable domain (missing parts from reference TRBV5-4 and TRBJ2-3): ETGVTQSPTHLIKTRGQQVTLRCSSQSGHNTVSWYQQALGQGPQFIFQYYREEENGRGNFPPRFSGLQFPNYSSELNVNALELDDSALYLCASSLRSGREADTQYFGPGTRLTVL.

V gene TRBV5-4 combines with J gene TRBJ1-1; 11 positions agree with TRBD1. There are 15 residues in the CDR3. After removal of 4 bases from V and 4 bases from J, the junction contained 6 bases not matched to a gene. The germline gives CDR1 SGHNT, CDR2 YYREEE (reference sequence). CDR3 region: CASSVPGQGVTEAFF. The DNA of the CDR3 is TGTGCCAGCAGCGTGCCGGGACAGGGGGTCACTGAAGCTTTCTTT. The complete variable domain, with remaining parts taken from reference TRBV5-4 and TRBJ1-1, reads ETGVTQSPTHLIKTRGQQVTLRCSSQSGHNTVSWYQQALGQGPQFIFQYYREEENGRGNFPPRFSGLQFPNYSSELNVNALELDDSALYLCASSVPGQGVTEAFFGQGTRLTVV.

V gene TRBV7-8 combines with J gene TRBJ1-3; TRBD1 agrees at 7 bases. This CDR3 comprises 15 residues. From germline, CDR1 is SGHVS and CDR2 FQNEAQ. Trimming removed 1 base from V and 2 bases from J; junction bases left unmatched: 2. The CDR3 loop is CASSLVGTAGNTIYF. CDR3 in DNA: TGTGCCAGCAGCTTAGTAGGGACAGCTGGAAACACCATATATTTT.

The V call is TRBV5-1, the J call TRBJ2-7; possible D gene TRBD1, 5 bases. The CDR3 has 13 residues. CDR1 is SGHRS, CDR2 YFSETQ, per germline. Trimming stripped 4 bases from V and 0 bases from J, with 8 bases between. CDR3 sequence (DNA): TGCGCCAGCAGCCAAGGGGACTCCTACGAGCAGTACTTC. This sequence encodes CASSQGDSYEQYF.

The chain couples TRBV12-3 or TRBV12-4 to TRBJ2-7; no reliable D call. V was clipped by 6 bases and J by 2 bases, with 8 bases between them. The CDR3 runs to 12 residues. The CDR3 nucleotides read TGTGCCAGCAGCCCCAGCGCCTACGAGCAGTACTTC. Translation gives CASSPSAYEQYF.

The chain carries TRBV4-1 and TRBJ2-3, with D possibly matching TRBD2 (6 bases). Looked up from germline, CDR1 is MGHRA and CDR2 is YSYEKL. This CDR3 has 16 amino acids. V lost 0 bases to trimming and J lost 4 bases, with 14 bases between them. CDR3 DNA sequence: TGCGCCAGCAGCCAAGATCCGGGAGCCTTCGCAGATACGCAGTATTTT. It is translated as CASSQDPGAFADTQYF.

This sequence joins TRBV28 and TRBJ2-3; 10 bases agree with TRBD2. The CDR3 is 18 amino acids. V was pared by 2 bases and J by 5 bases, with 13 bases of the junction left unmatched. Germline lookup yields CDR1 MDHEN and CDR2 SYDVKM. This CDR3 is CASSLGRGAGGLGDTQYF. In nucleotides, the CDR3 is TGTGCCAGCAGTTTAGGTCGGGGAGCGGGAGGGCTCGGAGATACGCAGTATTTT.

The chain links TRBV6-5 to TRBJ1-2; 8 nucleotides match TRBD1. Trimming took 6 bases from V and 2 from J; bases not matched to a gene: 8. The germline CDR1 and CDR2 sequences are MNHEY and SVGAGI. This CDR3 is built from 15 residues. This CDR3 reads CASRRQGRTNYGYTF. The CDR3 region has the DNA TGTGCCAGCAGGCGACAGGGGAGAACGAACTATGGCTACACCTTC.

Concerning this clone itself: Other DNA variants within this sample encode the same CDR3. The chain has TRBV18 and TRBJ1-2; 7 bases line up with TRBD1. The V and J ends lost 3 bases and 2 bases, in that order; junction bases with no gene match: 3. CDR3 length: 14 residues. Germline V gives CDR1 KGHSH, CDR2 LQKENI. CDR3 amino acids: CASSPGTENYGYTF. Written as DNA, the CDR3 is TGTGCCAGCTCACCCGGGACAGAAAACTATGGCTACACCTTC.

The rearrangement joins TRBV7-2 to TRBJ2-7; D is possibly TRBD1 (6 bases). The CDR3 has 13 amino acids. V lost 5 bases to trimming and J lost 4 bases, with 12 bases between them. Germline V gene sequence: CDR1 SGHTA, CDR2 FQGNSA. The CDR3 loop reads CASSRGTTYEQYF. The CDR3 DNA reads TGTGCCAGCAGCCGTGGGACAACTTACGAGCAGTACTTC.